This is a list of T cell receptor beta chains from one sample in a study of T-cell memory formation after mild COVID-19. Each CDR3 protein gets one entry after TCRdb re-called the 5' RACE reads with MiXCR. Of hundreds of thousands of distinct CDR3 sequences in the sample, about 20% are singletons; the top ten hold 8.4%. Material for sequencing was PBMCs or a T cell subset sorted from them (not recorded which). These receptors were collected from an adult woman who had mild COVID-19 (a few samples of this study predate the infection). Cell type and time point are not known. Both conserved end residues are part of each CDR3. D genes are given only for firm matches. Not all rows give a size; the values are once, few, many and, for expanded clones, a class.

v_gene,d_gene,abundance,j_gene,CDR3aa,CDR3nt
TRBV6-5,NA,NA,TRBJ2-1,CASGGYSYNEQFF,TGTGCCAGCGGGGGGTACTCCTACAATGAGCAGTTCTTC
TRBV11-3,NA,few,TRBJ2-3,CASSLTGRGQYF,TGTGCCAGCAGCTTAACGGGGCGAGGGCAGTATTTT
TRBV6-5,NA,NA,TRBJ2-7,CASSYGGGLIYEQYF,TGTGCCAGCAGTTACGGAGGGGGACTTATCTACGAGCAGTACTTC
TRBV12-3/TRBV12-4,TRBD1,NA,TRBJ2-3,CASSGRQGKTQYF,TGTGCCAGCAGTGGTCGACAGGGGAAGACGCAGTATTTT
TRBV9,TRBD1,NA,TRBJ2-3,CASSVQGASSTDTQYF,TGTGCCAGCAGCGTGCAGGGGGCGAGTAGCACAGATACGCAGTATTTT
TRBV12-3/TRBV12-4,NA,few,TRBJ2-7,CASTWGLHSYEQYF,TGTGCCAGTACCTGGGGGCTTCACTCCTACGAGCAGTACTTC
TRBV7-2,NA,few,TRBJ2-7,CASSLAPNMYEQYF,TGTGCCAGCAGCTTAGCCCCGAATATGTACGAGCAGTACTTC
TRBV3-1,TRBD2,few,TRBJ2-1,CASSRTSGPYNEQFF,TGTGCCAGCAGCCGCACTAGCGGTCCCTACAATGAGCAGTTCTTC
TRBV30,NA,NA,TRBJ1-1,CAWIPGQGVRNTEAFF,TGTGCCTGGATTCCGGGTCAAGGGGTTCGTAACACTGAAGCTTTCTTT
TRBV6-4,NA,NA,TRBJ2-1,CASSDKGFGEQFF,TGTGCCAGCAGTGACAAAGGGTTCGGTGAGCAGTTCTTC
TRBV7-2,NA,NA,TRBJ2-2,CASSLEVYTGELFF,TGTGCCAGCAGCTTAGAAGTTTACACCGGGGAGCTGTTTTTT
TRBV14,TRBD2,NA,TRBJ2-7,CASSKGLARSYEQYF,TGTGCCAGCAGCAAGGGACTAGCGAGGTCCTACGAGCAGTACTTC
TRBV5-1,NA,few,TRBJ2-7,CASSGPGGGVDEQYF,TGCGCCAGCAGTGGACCAGGGGGGGGCGTGGACGAGCAGTACTTC
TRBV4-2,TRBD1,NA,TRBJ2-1,CASSLSHRDRAYNEQFF,TGTGCCAGCAGCCTATCCCACCGGGACAGAGCCTACAATGAGCAGTTCTTC
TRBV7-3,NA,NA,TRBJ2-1,CASSSDLNEQFF,TGTGCCAGCAGCTCCGACCTCAATGAGCAGTTCTTC
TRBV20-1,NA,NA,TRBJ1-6,CSAREGAYNSPLHF,TGCAGTGCTCGAGAAGGGGCCTATAATTCACCCCTCCACTTT
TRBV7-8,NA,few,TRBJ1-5,CASSLFGQPQHF,TGTGCCAGCAGCTTATTTGGGCAGCCCCAGCATTTT
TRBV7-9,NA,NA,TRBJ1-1,CASSLVLGGSQDYTEAFF,TGTGCCAGCAGCTTAGTTCTTGGAGGGTCCCAAGACTACACTGAAGCTTTCTTT
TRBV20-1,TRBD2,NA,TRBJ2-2,CSALILAGALNTGELFF,TGCAGTGCTCTCATACTAGCGGGGGCGCTGAACACCGGGGAGCTGTTTTTT
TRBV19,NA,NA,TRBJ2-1,CASSITSSSYNEQFF,TGTGCCAGTAGTATAACTAGCTCCTCCTACAATGAGCAGTTCTTC
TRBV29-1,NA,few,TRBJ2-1,CSVGGDVYNEQFF,TGCAGCGTTGGGGGGGATGTGTACAATGAGCAGTTCTTC
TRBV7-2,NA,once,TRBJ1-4,CASSFGKPNEKLFF,TGTGCCAGCAGCTTCGGAAAGCCTAATGAAAAACTGTTTTTT
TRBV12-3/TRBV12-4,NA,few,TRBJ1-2,CASRLGGPEGYTF,TGTGCCAGCAGGTTAGGGGGGCCTGAAGGCTACACCTTC
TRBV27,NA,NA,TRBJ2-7,CASSLSILGAPREQYF,TGTGCCAGCAGTTTATCAATTCTGGGGGCCCCTAGAGAGCAGTACTTC
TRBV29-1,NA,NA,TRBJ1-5,CSVKEETASNQPQHF,TGCAGCGTTAAAGAGGAGACAGCCAGCAATCAGCCCCAGCATTTT
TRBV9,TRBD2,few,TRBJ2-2,CASSTSGRATTGELFF,TGTGCCAGCAGTACTAGCGGGAGGGCCACCACCGGGGAGCTGTTTTTT
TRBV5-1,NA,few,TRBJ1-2,CASTPGTGPNGYTF,TGCGCCAGCACCCCGGGGACCGGCCCCAATGGCTACACCTTC
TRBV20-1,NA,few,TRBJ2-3,CSAREKGGAHNTQYF,TGCAGTGCTAGAGAAAAGGGGGGCGCACATAATACGCAGTATTTT
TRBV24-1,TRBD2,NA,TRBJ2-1,CATATRLASSYNEQFF,TGTGCCACCGCGACCCGACTAGCGAGTTCCTACAATGAGCAGTTCTTC
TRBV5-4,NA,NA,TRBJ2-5,CASSLGGGKDTQYF,TGTGCCAGCAGCTTGGGGGGCGGGAAGGATACCCAGTACTTC
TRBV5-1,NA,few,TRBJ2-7,CASSPPMFRGPYEQYF,TGCGCCAGCAGCCCCCCTATGTTTCGGGGACCCTACGAGCAGTACTTC
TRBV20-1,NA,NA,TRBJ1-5,CSASPLGEGRNQPQHF,TGCAGTGCTAGCCCTCTAGGGGAAGGGAGAAATCAGCCCCAGCATTTT
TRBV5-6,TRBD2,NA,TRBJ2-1,CASSLPHLAGGPNEQFF,TGTGCCAGCAGCTTGCCCCACCTAGCGGGGGGTCCCAATGAGCAGTTCTTC
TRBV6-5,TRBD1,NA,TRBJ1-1,CASSYSTGQTFF,TGTGCCAGCAGTTACTCGACAGGGCAAACTTTCTTT
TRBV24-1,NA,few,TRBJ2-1,CATSTPGYNEQFF,TGTGCCACCAGTACCCCAGGCTACAATGAGCAGTTCTTC
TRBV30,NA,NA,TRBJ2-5,CAWSGTGLEAQYF,TGTGCCTGGAGTGGGACGGGGCTGGAGGCCCAGTACTTC
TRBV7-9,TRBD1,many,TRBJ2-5,CASSRQGTQETQYF,TGTGCCAGCAGCAGACAGGGAACCCAAGAGACCCAGTACTTC
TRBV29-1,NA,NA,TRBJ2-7,CSVARFEQYF,TGCAGCGTTGCTCGCTTCGAGCAGTACTTC
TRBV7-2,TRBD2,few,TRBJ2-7,CASSLRGGPTYYEQYF,TGTGCCAGCAGCCTACGGGGAGGGCCGACCTACTACGAGCAGTACTTC
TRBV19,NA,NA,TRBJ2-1,CASSMSSYNEQFF,TGTGCCAGTAGTATGAGCTCCTACAATGAGCAGTTCTTC
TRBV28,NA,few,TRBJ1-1,CASSAALVEAFF,TGTGCCAGCAGTGCCGCATTGGTTGAAGCTTTCTTT
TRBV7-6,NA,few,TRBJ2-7,CASSLGEVYEQYF,TGTGCCAGCAGCTTAGGGGAGGTTTACGAGCAGTACTTC
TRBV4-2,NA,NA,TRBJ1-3,CASSQLGPGNTIYF,TGTGCCAGCAGCCAACTGGGGCCCGGAAACACCATATATTTT
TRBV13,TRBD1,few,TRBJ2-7,CASSLDDRGGEQYF,TGTGCCAGCAGCTTAGACGACAGGGGAGGTGAGCAGTACTTC
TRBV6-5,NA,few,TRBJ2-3,CASSYSYKSTDTQYF,TGTGCCAGCAGTTACTCGTACAAGAGCACAGATACGCAGTATTTT
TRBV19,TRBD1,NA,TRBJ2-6,CASSAGTGGAGANVLTF,TGTGCCAGTAGTGCCGGGACAGGGGGCGCCGGGGCCAACGTCCTGACTTTC
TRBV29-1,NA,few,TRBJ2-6,CSVEGWSSGANVLTF,TGCAGCGTTGAAGGCTGGAGCTCTGGGGCCAACGTCCTGACTTTC
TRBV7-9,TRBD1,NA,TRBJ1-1,CASSPGTGMTEAFF,TGTGCCAGCAGCCCTGGGACAGGGATGACTGAAGCTTTCTTT
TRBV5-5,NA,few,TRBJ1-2,CASSFGPEIGGYTF,TGTGCCAGCAGCTTCGGCCCAGAGATTGGCGGCTACACCTTC
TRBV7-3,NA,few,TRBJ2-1,CASSLRGDYNEQFF,TGTGCCAGCAGCTTACGTGGGGATTACAATGAGCAGTTCTTC
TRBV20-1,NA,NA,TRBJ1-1,CSAPRRLSMNTEAFF,TGCAGTGCCCCTCGGCGGCTCTCCATGAACACTGAAGCTTTCTTT
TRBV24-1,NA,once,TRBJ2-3,CATSDAGLTDTQYF,TGTGCCACCAGTGACGCTGGACTCACAGATACGCAGTATTTT
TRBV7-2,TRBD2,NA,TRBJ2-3,CASSFRGLADPTDTQYF,TGTGCCAGCAGCTTCCGGGGACTAGCGGATCCCACAGATACGCAGTATTTT
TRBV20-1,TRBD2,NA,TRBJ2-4,CSATSGGGAKNIQYF,TGCAGTGCGACCTCGGGCGGGGGGGCCAAAAACATTCAGTACTTC
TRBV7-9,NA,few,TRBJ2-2,CASSLGPTANTGELFF,TGTGCCAGCAGCTTAGGGCCGACGGCGAACACCGGGGAGCTGTTTTTT
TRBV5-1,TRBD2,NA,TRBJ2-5,CASTLLAGGQETQYF,TGCGCCAGCACCCTCCTAGCGGGGGGGCAAGAGACCCAGTACTTC
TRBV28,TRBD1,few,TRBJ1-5,CASRPGGDRGNQPQHF,TGTGCCAGCAGGCCCGGGGGGGACAGGGGTAATCAGCCCCAGCATTTT